The 25 T cell receptor beta chains presented below share a single source sample, sequenced in a study of blood T cell repertoires in COVID-19. Data came from immunoSEQ multiplex PCR; TCRdb stores just in-frame clones and leaves some out. The table includes 150,000 to 200,000 clones, about 84% detected once. Sequencing was carried out using PBMCs or T cells enriched from blood (not recorded which). The receptors stem from a man aged 35 to 55 who had recovered from COVID-19.

The chain joins TRBV2 to TRBJ1-2, with D perhaps matching TRBD1 (6 bases). CDR3 length: 14 amino acids. The germline V and J ends were trimmed by 2 bases and 6 bases, with 13 bases remaining between them. In germline, CDR1 is SNHLY, CDR2 FYNNEI. CDR3 amino acids: CASSERDTGNGYTF. DNA for the CDR3: TGTGCCAGCAGTGAAAGGGACACGGGTAATGGCTACACCTTC.

The chain combines TRBV5-4 with TRBJ1-2; no definite D call. V was shortened by 1 base and J by 4 bases, with 14 bases between the two germline ends. The CDR3 extends over 15 amino acids. From germline, CDR1 is SGHNT and CDR2 YYREEE (reference sequence). The CDR3 loop is CASSLPAATVYGYTF. The DNA of the CDR3 is TGTGCCAGCAGCTTGCCGGCGGCCACGGTCTATGGCTACACCTTC.

The chain couples TRBV5-1 to TRBJ2-7; 9 nucleotides line up with TRBD2. Germline V gives CDR1 SGHRS, CDR2 YFSETQ. V gave up 0 bases and J gave up 0 bases; unmatched junction bases: 10. The CDR3 loop spans 18 amino acids. In DNA form, the CDR3 reads TGCGCCAGCAGCTTGGGGGTTCGAAGCGGGGGGCGCTCCTACGAGCAGTACTTC. It specifies CASSLGVRSGGRSYEQYF.

This sequence joins TRBV5-1 and TRBJ1-5, with 8 nucleotides matching TRBD1. Germline V gene data show CDR1 as SGHRS and CDR2 as YFSETQ. V lost 0 bases, J lost 7 bases, and 6 bases stayed unmatched. The CDR3 loop spans 15 amino acids. The CDR3 DNA reads TGCGCCAGCAGCTTGGATGCAGGGGGCCAACAGCCCCAGCATTTT. This encodes CASSLDAGGQQPQHF.

This chain links TRBV19 with TRBJ2-1; TRBD2 matches 7 bases. V was pared by 4 bases and J by 3 bases, with 3 bases of the junction left unmatched. This CDR3 region has 14 residues. The germline CDR1 and CDR2 sequences are LNHDA and SQIVND (reference sequence). Written as DNA, the CDR3 is TGTGCCAGTAGTAGCGGGGGAAACTACAATGAGCAGTTCTTC. It encodes CASSSGGNYNEQFF.

This rearrangement joins TRBV4-1 to TRBJ2-7, with 7 positions matching TRBD1. The CDR3 is made up of 15 amino acids. Germline V gene sequence: CDR1 MGHRA, CDR2 YSYEKL. V was clipped by 0 bases and J by 6 bases; unmatched bases: 8. The CDR3 is CASSQDKGAVLEQYF. The CDR3 DNA reads TGCGCCAGCAGCCAAGATAAGGGGGCGGTCCTCGAGCAGTACTTC.

The rearrangement joins TRBV6-6 to TRBJ2-2; D not resolved. The CDR3 is 16 amino acids. V lost 0 bases and J 0 bases, leaving 8 bases between the germline ends. CDR1 is MNHNY, CDR2 SVGAGI, per germline (reference sequence). CDR3 loop: CASSYSFSANTGELFF. The CDR3, as DNA: TGTGCCAGCAGTTACTCGTTCAGCGCGAACACCGGGGAGCTGTTTTTT.

The chain combines TRBV30 with TRBJ1-1; D call uncertain. V shed 2 bases and J shed 8 bases, with 12 bases lying between them. Per germline, CDR1 GTSNPN and CDR2 SVGIG (reference sequence). The CDR3 totals 12 residues. The CDR3 is CAWSNSGGEAFF. The CDR3 coding sequence is TGTGCCTGGAGTAACAGCGGAGGAGAAGCTTTCTTT.

With regard to this clone: A read error may account for a junction end that differs from germline. The CDR3 region is CSASLTGRDYGYTF. The CDR3 DNA sequence: TGCAGCGCTAGTTTGACAGGTCGGGACTATGGCTACACCTTC. The chain couples TRBV20-1 to TRBJ1-2; D might be TRBD1 (6 bases). Germline V gene data show CDR1 as DFQATT and CDR2 as SNEGSKA (reference sequence). This CDR3 spans 14 amino acids.

V gene TRBV18 combines with J gene TRBJ2-3; a possible D gene is TRBD2 (5 bases). The germline CDR1 and CDR2 sequences are KGHSH and LQKENI. The CDR3 contains 13 residues. Trimming took 3 bases from V and 6 from J, leaving 10 bases between them. The CDR3 nucleotides are TGTGCCAGCTCACCCGGGGTATTGGATACGCAGTATTTT. It translates to CASSPGVLDTQYF.

The DNA for the CDR3 is TGTGCCAGCAGCTCAACCCGGGTTACCACCCCCGAGCAGTACTTC. Protein: CASSSTRVTTPEQYF. The chain couples TRBV7-9 to TRBJ2-7; no clear D. The CDR3 is 15 amino acids. The germline gives CDR1 SEHNR, CDR2 FQNEAQ (reference sequence). The ends were cut back, 4 bases at V and 6 bases at J, with 19 bases in the middle. Using reference TRBV7-9 and TRBJ2-7 for the parts outside the CDR3, the full variable domain is DTGVSQNPRHKITKRGQNVTFRCDPISEHNRLYWYRQTLGQGPEFLTYFQNEAQLEKSRLLSDRFSAERPKGSFSTLEIQRTEQGDSAMYLCASSSTRVTTPEQYFGPGTRLTVT.

The chain recombines TRBV4-2 with TRBJ1-1, with TRBD1 as a possible D gene (6 bases). This CDR3 contains 15 residues. Germline-derived CDR1 and CDR2 are LGHNA and YNFKEQ. V lost 3 bases to trimming and J lost 4 bases, with 15 bases between them. CDR3: CASSQENRQVTEAFF. CDR3 nucleotides: TGTGCCAGCAGCCAGGAAAACCGACAGGTCACTGAAGCTTTCTTT.

V gene TRBV7-2 combines with J gene TRBJ1-2; 10 bases agree with TRBD1. CDR1 and CDR2 from the germline V gene are SGHTA and FQGNSA. The CDR3 contains 14 residues. J gave up 5 bases and V 5 bases, and 5 bases lay outside the gene matches. CDR3 bases: TGTGCCAGCAGCCCCCGACAGGGGGCGTATGGCTACACCTTC. Translated, it gives CASSPRQGAYGYTF.

The genes are TRBV5-1 and TRBJ2-2; 7 bases agree with TRBD2. Losses at the gene ends were 1 base for V and 6 bases for J; bases not matched to a gene: 6. The CDR3 covers 15 residues. Germline V gene lookup returns CDR1 SGHRS and CDR2 YFSETQ. The CDR3 protein is CASSLSTAGAGELFF. The CDR3 DNA reads TGCGCCAGCAGCTTGTCCACCGCGGGGGCCGGGGAGCTGTTTTTT.

The V gene is TRBV27, the J gene TRBJ1-1; tentative D call: TRBD1 (6 bases). CDR1 and CDR2 (germline): MNHEY, SMNVEV (reference sequence). This CDR3 spans 15 amino acids. V was trimmed by 6 bases and J by 6 bases, leaving 20 bases between them. CDR3 residues: CASSSLEGVKAEAFF. For the CDR3, the DNA is TGTGCCAGCAGCTCCCTCGAGGGGGTAAAAGCTGAAGCTTTCTTT.

The rearrangement links TRBV2 to TRBJ1-1, with TRBD1 as a possible D gene (6 bases). Germline CDR1 reads SNHLY; CDR2 reads FYNNEI. V lost 10 bases, J lost 0 bases, and 15 bases lay in between. The CDR3 runs to 14 residues. The CDR3 nucleotides read TGTGCCACCGACCTGACAGGCATGAACACTGAAGCTTTCTTT. Residues: CATDLTGMNTEAFF.

The chain carries TRBV7-3 and TRBJ2-3; D may be TRBD1 (6 bases). CDR1 is SGHTA, CDR2 FQGTGA, per germline. Trimming took off 5 bases at V and 2 bases at J, with 11 bases between the two ends. This CDR3 contains 14 residues. As DNA, the CDR3 is TGTGCCAGCAGCCTCCGGACAGCCACAGATACGCAGTATTTT. Translating gives CASSLRTATDTQYF.

The chain employs TRBV6-5 and TRBJ1-4; unclear D gene. Germline values: CDR1 MNHEY, CDR2 SVGAGI. The germline V and J ends were trimmed by 0 bases and 0 bases, with 8 bases remaining between them. This CDR3 contains 16 residues. DNA for the CDR3: TGTGCCAGCAGTTACTCGCCCGGGGCAACTAATGAAAAACTGTTTTTT. Translation gives CASSYSPGATNEKLFF.

V is TRBV23-1 and J is TRBJ2-5; no firm D call. TRBV23-1 belongs to the ORF category, with a function that is uncertain. The CDR3 consists of 12 residues. Trimming took 3 bases from V and 7 from J, leaving 9 bases between them. CDR3 residues: CASSQPVGTQYF. The DNA of the CDR3 is TGCGCCAGCAGTCAGCCGGTTGGGACCCAGTACTTC.

The chain links TRBV9 to TRBJ2-1; 10 positions match TRBD1. Germline V gives CDR1 SGDLS, CDR2 YYNGEE. This CDR3 comprises 14 residues. V gave up 3 bases and J gave up 6 bases; unmatched junction bases: 3. The CDR3 DNA sequence: TGTGCCAGCAGCGCATGGACAGGGGGCAATGAGCAGTTCTTC. Translated, it gives CASSAWTGGNEQFF.

This clone was counted between two and nine times. The CDR3 loop is CASSLGGPTEAFF. The CDR3 DNA sequence: TGTGCCAGCAGTTTGGGGGGGCCCACTGAAGCTTTCTTT. This chain uses TRBV12-3 or TRBV12-4 with TRBJ1-1; possible D gene TRBD1, 6 bases. This CDR3 has 13 residues. With 3 bases removed from V and 4 bases from J, the gap between germline ends came to 9 bases.

The V gene is TRBV6-5, the J gene TRBJ1-1; no reliable D call. The CDR3 is 14 residues long. V was shortened by 2 bases and J by 4 bases, with 11 bases between the two germline ends. The germline V gene has CDR1 MNHEY and CDR2 SVGAGI. The CDR3 DNA is TGTGCCAGCAGTTACAGCATCGGGAGCACTGAAGCTTTCTTT. Residues: CASSYSIGSTEAFF.

The rearrangement links TRBV14 to TRBJ1-1; D remains ambiguous. The CDR3 is made up of 13 amino acids. Trimming removed 2 bases at V and 0 bases at J, with 4 bases between. Germline V gene sequence: CDR1 SGHDN, CDR2 FVKESK. The CDR3 sequence: CASSQNLNTEAFF. Written as DNA, the CDR3 is TGTGCCAGCAGCCAAAACTTGAACACTGAAGCTTTCTTT. Looking up the rest from reference TRBV14 and TRBJ1-1 gives the full variable domain: EAGVTQFPSHSVIEKGQTVTLRCDPISGHDNLYWYRRVMGKEIKFLLHFVKESKQDESGMPNNRFLAERTGGTYSTLKVQPAELEDSGVYFCASSQNLNTEAFFGQGTRLTVV.

The chain carries TRBV4-1 and TRBJ2-7, with 8 positions matching TRBD1. The CDR3 is 16 amino acids. Unmatched junction bases numbered 6, after V lost 2 bases and J lost 0 bases. Germline assignment: CDR1 MGHRA and CDR2 YSYEKL. The CDR3 sequence is CASSQRRTGYSYEQYF. Written as DNA, the CDR3 is TGCGCCAGCAGCCAACGAAGGACAGGGTACTCCTACGAGCAGTACTTC.

The rearrangement joins TRBV5-5 to TRBJ1-2; D is perhaps TRBD1 (6 bases). Germline assignment: CDR1 SGHKS and CDR2 YYEKEE (reference sequence). This CDR3 region has 13 residues. V lost 0 bases, J lost 8 bases, and 11 bases lay in between. CDR3: CASSLAGADGYTF. For the CDR3, the DNA is TGTGCCAGCAGCTTGGCAGGGGCGGACGGCTACACCTTC.